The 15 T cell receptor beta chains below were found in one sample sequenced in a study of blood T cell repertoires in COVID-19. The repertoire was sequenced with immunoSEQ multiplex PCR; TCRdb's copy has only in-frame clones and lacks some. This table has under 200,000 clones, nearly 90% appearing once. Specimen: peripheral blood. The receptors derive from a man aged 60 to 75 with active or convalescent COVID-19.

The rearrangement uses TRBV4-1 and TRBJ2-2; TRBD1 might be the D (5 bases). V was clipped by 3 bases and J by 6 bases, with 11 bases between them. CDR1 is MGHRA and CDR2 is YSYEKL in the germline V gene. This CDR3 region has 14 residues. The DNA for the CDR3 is TGCGCCAGCAGCCATTACAGGTCTCCCGGGGAGCTGTTTTTT. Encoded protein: CASSHYRSPGELFF.

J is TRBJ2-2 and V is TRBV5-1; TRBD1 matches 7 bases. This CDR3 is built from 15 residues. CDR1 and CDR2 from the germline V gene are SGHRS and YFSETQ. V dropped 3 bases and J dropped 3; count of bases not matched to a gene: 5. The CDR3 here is CASSWQDRYTGELFF. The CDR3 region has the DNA TGCGCCAGCAGCTGGCAGGACAGGTACACCGGGGAGCTGTTTTTT.

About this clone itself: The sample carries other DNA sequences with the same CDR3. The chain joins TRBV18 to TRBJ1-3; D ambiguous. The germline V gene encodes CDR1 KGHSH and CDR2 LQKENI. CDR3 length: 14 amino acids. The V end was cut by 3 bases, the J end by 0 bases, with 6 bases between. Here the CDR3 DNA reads TGTGCCAGCTCACCCAATAGCTCTGGAAACACCATATATTTT. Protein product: CASSPNSSGNTIYF.

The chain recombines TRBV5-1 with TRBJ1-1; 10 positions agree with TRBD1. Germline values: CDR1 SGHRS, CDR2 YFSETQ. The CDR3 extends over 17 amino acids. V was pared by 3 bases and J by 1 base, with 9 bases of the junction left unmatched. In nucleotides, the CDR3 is TGCGCCAGCAGCTCAGGGACAGGGGACGCCGGGAACACTGAAGCTTTCTTT. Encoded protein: CASSSGTGDAGNTEAFF.

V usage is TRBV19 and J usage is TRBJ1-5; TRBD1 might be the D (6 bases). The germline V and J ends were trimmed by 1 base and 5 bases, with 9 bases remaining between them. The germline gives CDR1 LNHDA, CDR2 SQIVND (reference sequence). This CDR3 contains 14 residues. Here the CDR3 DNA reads TGTGCCAGTAGTATAGGAACAGGGTATCAGCCCCAGCATTTT. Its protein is CASSIGTGYQPQHF.

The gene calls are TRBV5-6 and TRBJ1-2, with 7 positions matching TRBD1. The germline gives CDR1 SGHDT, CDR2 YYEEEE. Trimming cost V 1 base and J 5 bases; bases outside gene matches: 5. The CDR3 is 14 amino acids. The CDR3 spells CASSLTGTVYGYTF. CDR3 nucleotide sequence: TGTGCCAGCAGCTTGACAGGGACAGTTTATGGCTACACCTTC.

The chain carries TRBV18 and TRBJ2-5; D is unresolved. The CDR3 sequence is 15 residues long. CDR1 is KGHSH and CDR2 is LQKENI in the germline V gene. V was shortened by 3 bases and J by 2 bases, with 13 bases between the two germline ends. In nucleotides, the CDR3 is TGTGCCAGCTCACCCTCAGATTTCGGGCAAGAGACCCAGTACTTC. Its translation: CASSPSDFGQETQYF. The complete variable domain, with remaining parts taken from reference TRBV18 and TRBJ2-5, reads NAGVMQNPRHLVRRRGQEARLRCSPMKGHSHVYWYRQLPEEGLKFMVYLQKENIIDESGMPKERFSAEFPKEGPSILRIQQVVRGDSAAYFCASSPSDFGQETQYFGPGTRLLVL.

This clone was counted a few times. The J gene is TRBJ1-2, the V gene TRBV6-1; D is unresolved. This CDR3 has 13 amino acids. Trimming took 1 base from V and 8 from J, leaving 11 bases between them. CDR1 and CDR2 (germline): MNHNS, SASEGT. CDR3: CASSEDGGTGYTF. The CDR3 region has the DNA TGTGCCAGCAGTGAAGACGGCGGTACAGGCTACACCTTC.

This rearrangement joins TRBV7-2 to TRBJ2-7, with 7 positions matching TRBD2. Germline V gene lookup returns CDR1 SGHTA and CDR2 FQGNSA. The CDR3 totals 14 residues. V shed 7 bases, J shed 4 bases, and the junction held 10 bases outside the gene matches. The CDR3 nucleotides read TGTGCCAGCACCTGGGGCGGGGGACGGTACGAGCAGTACTTC. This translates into CASTWGGGRYEQYF.

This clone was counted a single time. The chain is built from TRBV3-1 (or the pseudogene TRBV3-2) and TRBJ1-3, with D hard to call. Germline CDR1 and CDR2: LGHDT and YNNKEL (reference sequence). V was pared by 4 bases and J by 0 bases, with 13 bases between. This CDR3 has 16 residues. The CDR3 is CASSPSVPSSGNTIYF. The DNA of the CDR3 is TGTGCCAGCAGCCCTTCGGTTCCCTCCTCTGGAAACACCATATATTTT.

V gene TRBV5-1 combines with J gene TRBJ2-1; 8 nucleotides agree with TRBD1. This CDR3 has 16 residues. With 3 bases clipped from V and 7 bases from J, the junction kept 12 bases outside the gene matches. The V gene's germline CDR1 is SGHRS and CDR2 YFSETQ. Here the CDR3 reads CASSSLGGTGRNEQFF. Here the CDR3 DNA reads TGCGCCAGCAGCTCCCTTGGGGGGACAGGTCGGAATGAGCAGTTCTTC.

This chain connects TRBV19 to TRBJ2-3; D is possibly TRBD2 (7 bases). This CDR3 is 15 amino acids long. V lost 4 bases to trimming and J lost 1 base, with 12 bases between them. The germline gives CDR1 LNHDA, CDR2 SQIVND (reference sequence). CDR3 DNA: TGTGCCAGTAGTAAGGGGGGGGCCCGCACAGATACGCAGTATTTT. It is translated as CASSKGGARTDTQYF.

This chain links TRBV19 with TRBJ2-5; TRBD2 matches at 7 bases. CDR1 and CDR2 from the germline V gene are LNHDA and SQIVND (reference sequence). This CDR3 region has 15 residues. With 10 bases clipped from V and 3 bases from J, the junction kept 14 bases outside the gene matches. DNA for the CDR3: TGTGCCACCTCACCCGGGGGGATCGGCAAAGAGACCCAGTACTTC. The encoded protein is CATSPGGIGKETQYF.

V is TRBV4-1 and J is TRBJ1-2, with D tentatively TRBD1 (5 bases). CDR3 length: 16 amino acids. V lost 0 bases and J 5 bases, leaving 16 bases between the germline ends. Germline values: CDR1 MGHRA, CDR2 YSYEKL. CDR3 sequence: CASSQEERRGGYGYTF. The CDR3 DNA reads TGCGCCAGCAGCCAAGAAGAGCGTAGGGGTGGGTATGGCTACACCTTC.

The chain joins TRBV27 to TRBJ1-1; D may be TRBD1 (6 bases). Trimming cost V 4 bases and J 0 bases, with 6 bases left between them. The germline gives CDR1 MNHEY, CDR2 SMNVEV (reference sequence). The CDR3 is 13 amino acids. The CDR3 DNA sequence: TGTGCCAGCAGTTGGGGGCTGAACACTGAAGCTTTCTTT. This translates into CASSWGLNTEAFF.